Shown below are 25 T cell receptor beta chains from a single sample sequenced in a study of blood T cell repertoires in COVID-19. Generated by immunoSEQ multiplex PCR, the TCRdb table keeps only in-frame clones and is missing some. Of some 240,000 clones in the sample, 75% to 85% were seen once. The sequenced material came from peripheral blood. Every receptor here comes from an older woman with active or convalescent COVID-19.

V usage is TRBV5-5 and J usage is TRBJ1-2; TRBD1 matches 7 bases. CDR1 is SGHKS and CDR2 is YYEKEE in the germline V gene (reference sequence). The CDR3 runs to 13 residues. V lost 4 bases and J lost 3; bases outside the gene matches: 3. The CDR3: CASSPTGDYGYTF. DNA of the CDR3: TGTGCCAGCAGCCCTACAGGGGACTATGGCTACACCTTC.

The J gene is TRBJ1-1, the V gene TRBV7-2, with D perhaps matching TRBD1 (6 bases). From germline, CDR1 is SGHTA and CDR2 FQGNSA. The V end was cut by 4 bases, the J end by 8 bases, with 14 bases between. This CDR3 region has 13 residues. The CDR3 nucleotides read TGTGCCAGCAGCTCGGACAGTCAGACGGAAGCTTTCTTT. Translated: CASSSDSQTEAFF.

This clone has only one observation. The chain has TRBV7-6 and TRBJ2-1, with 9 bases lining up with TRBD2. The length of the CDR3 is 15 residues. Germline trimming cut 5 bases from V and 8 bases from J; bases unmatched to any gene: 10. Germline CDR1 and CDR2: SGHVS and FNYEAQ. For the CDR3, the DNA is TGTGCCAGCAGCCCCGGGCGGGGGGGCATAGATGAGCAGTTCTTC. Translation gives CASSPGRGGIDEQFF.

The chain joins TRBV18 to TRBJ2-1; 8 positions match TRBD1. This CDR3 comprises 15 residues. Germline lookup yields CDR1 KGHSH and CDR2 LQKENI. With V trimmed by 6 bases and J by 7 bases, 11 bases remained unmatched. The CDR3 sequence is CASSTRGTGGNEQFF. The CDR3 nucleotides read TGTGCCAGCTCTACCCGGGGAACAGGGGGGAATGAGCAGTTCTTC.

V is TRBV7-2 and J is TRBJ1-5; D is possibly TRBD1 (5 bases). Deletions cut 5 bases from V and 5 bases from J, with 10 bases between. Germline V gene sequence: CDR1 SGHTA, CDR2 FQGNSA. The CDR3 sequence is 13 residues long. The CDR3 nucleotides read TGTGCCAGCAGCCCAGGGTGGGATCAGCCCCAGCATTTT. It yields the protein CASSPGWDQPQHF.

The J gene is TRBJ2-7, the V gene TRBV5-1, with 9 positions matching TRBD1. Per germline, CDR1 SGHRS and CDR2 YFSETQ. Trimming took 2 bases from V and 6 from J; bases not matched to a gene: 9. The CDR3 totals 15 residues. The CDR3 loop reads CASSLPGQGLGEQYF. In DNA form, the CDR3 reads TGCGCCAGCAGCTTACCGGGACAGGGACTGGGCGAGCAGTACTTC.

This chain joins TRBV18 and TRBJ2-2, with 8 nucleotides matching TRBD2. Germline CDR1 is KGHSH and CDR2 is LQKENI. There are 16 residues in the CDR3. V gave up 0 bases and J gave up 7 bases; unmatched junction bases: 7. Here the CDR3 DNA reads TGTGCCAGCTCACCACCAACAGGACTAGCCGGCGGGGAGCTGTTTTTT. Translation: CASSPPTGLAGGELFF. The full variable domain, its missing parts supplied by reference TRBV18 and TRBJ2-2, is NAGVMQNPRHLVRRRGQEARLRCSPMKGHSHVYWYRQLPEEGLKFMVYLQKENIIDESGMPKERFSAEFPKEGPSILRIQQVVRGDSAAYFCASSPPTGLAGGELFFGEGSRLTVL.

V and J are TRBV7-9 and TRBJ1-6; TRBD1 aligns across 10 bases. The length of the CDR3 is 16 residues. J gave up 7 bases and V 5 bases, and 8 bases lay outside the gene matches. Germline V CDR1 and CDR2: SEHNR, FQNEAQ (reference sequence). Here the CDR3 reads CASSPRGTGENSPLHF. For the CDR3, the DNA is TGTGCCAGCAGCCCTAGGGGGACAGGGGAAAATTCACCCCTCCACTTT.

This chain links TRBV10-3 with TRBJ2-1; 10 bases are a match to TRBD2. Trimming took 5 bases from V and 7 from J; bases not matched to a gene: 5. This CDR3 contains 14 residues. Per germline, CDR1 ENHRY and CDR2 SYGVKD. The CDR3 sequence: CAISIAGGRNEQFF. CDR3 DNA: TGTGCCATCAGTATAGCGGGGGGAAGGAATGAGCAGTTCTTC.

This clone was counted only a few times. V usage is TRBV19 and J usage is TRBJ1-1; no firm D call. The CDR3 runs to 15 residues. Germline CDR1 is LNHDA and CDR2 is SQIVND (reference sequence). V gave up 7 bases and J gave up 3 bases, with 18 bases separating them. CDR3 residues: CASTPRQERYTEAFF. The CDR3 nucleotides read TGTGCCAGTACCCCCCGCCAAGAGAGGTACACTGAAGCTTTCTTT.

The chain combines TRBV11-3 with TRBJ1-1; 7 bases line up with TRBD1. Germline trimming cut 5 bases from V and 6 bases from J; bases unmatched to any gene: 3. CDR1 and CDR2 from the germline V gene are SGHNT and YENEEA. The CDR3 runs 12 residues. This CDR3 is CASSQTGAEAFF. The CDR3, as DNA: TGTGCCAGCAGCCAAACAGGGGCTGAAGCTTTCTTT. Filled out from reference TRBV11-3 and TRBJ1-1, the complete variable domain reads EAGVVQSPRYKIIEKKQPVAFWCNPISGHNTLYWYLQNLGQGPELLIRYENEEAVDDSQLPKDRFSAERLKGVDSTLKIQPAELGDSAVYLCASSQTGAEAFFGQGTRLTVV.

This chain uses TRBV12-3 or TRBV12-4 with TRBJ2-7, with 8 bases matching TRBD1. CDR3 size: 13 residues. The V gene end was trimmed by 5 bases and the J gene end by 2 bases; junction bases not matched to a gene: 2. CDR3 nucleotides: TGTGCCAGCAGTCGACAGGGGACCTACGAGCAGTACTTC. Translated, it gives CASSRQGTYEQYF.

The J gene is TRBJ2-5, the V gene TRBV5-4, with 7 bases fitting TRBD1. J gave up 5 bases and V 5 bases, and 9 bases lay outside the gene matches. Germline V CDR1 and CDR2: SGHNT, YYREEE (reference sequence). This CDR3 has 14 amino acids. CDR3: CASRPRQGGETQYF. In DNA, the CDR3 is TGTGCCAGCAGACCCAGACAGGGCGGTGAGACCCAGTACTTC.

The chain is built from TRBV29-1 and TRBJ1-1; no firm D call. V gave up 1 base and J gave up 11 bases, with 11 bases separating them. In germline, CDR1 is SQVTM, CDR2 ANQGSEA. This CDR3 is built from 11 residues. As DNA, the CDR3 is TGCAGCGTTGAAGGCATCCAGTCGGCTTTCTTT. Its translation: CSVEGIQSAFF.

This chain uses TRBV18 with TRBJ1-1; 7 bases agree with TRBD1. The CDR3 is 18 amino acids. Trimming removed 1 base from V and 4 bases from J; junction bases left unmatched: 15. Germline values: CDR1 KGHSH, CDR2 LQKENI. CDR3 in amino acids: CASSPQKFTGVGGTEAFF. CDR3 nucleotides: TGTGCCAGCTCACCACAGAAATTTACAGGGGTCGGAGGCACTGAAGCTTTCTTT.

The chain carries TRBV2 and TRBJ2-1; weak D call: TRBD2 (6 bases). There are 16 residues in the CDR3. V lost 2 bases and J lost 4, with 15 bases in between. The germline V gene encodes CDR1 SNHLY and CDR2 FYNNEI. Here the CDR3 reads CASSEYRSGSYNEQFF. CDR3 nucleotide sequence: TGTGCCAGCAGTGAATACAGGAGCGGGTCTTACAATGAGCAGTTCTTC.

The chain has TRBV19 and TRBJ2-1; 8 positions match TRBD2. This CDR3 is 13 amino acids long. The germline V gene encodes CDR1 LNHDA and CDR2 SQIVND (reference sequence). Germline trimming cut 6 bases from V and 9 bases from J; bases unmatched to any gene: 7. DNA of the CDR3: TGTGCCAGTAGCCTACTAGCGGACGGTGAGCAGTTCTTC. Its protein is CASSLLADGEQFF.

The chain carries TRBV18 and TRBJ2-1; the D gene is possibly TRBD2 (7 bases). Trimming shortened V by 0 bases and J by 9 bases, and 15 bases separated the two germline ends. The length of the CDR3 is 15 residues. Germline V lookup: CDR1 KGHSH, CDR2 LQKENI. CDR3 DNA sequence: TGTGCCAGCTCACCACCGGCGGGGGCCGGGCGTGAGCAGTTCTTC. It encodes CASSPPAGAGREQFF.

CDR3 protein: CASSKVLSNLPGTEAFF. The DNA of the CDR3 is TGTGCCAGCAGCAAAGTCCTTTCGAATCTACCGGGCACTGAAGCTTTCTTT. This chain joins TRBV21-1 and TRBJ1-1. TRBV21-1 is assigned pseudogene status. The CDR3 is 17 residues long.

This chain connects TRBV7-2 to TRBJ1-1; 8 bases are shared with TRBD1. J gave up 4 bases and V 5 bases, and 3 bases lay outside the gene matches. CDR3 length equals 13 residues. CDR1 and CDR2 (germline): SGHTA, FQGNSA. Written as DNA, the CDR3 is TGTGCCAGCAGCGCGGGACAGGCCACTGAAGCTTTCTTT. Translated: CASSAGQATEAFF.

The CDR3 spells CASSSLSPQPTSGANVLTF. In DNA, the CDR3 is TGTGCCAGTAGTTCGTTGTCCCCACAGCCCACCTCTGGGGCCAACGTCCTGACTTTC. The chain couples TRBV19 to TRBJ2-6; D is uncertain. Per germline, CDR1 LNHDA and CDR2 SQIVND (reference sequence). The CDR3 length is 19 residues. Trimming removed 5 bases at V and 0 bases at J, with 20 bases between.

V usage is TRBV7-3 and J usage is TRBJ2-2, with TRBD2 identical over 8 bases. The V gene end was trimmed by 2 bases and the J gene end by 6 bases; junction bases not matched to a gene: 5. The CDR3 length is 15 residues. Looked up from germline, CDR1 is SGHTA and CDR2 is FQGTGA. The CDR3 protein is CASSLRAGDSGELFF. In DNA, the CDR3 is TGTGCCAGCAGCTTACGAGCGGGGGACTCCGGGGAGCTGTTTTTT.

The J gene is TRBJ2-7, the V gene TRBV15; 7 bases agree with TRBD1. J was trimmed by 5 bases and V by 0 bases; bases with no gene match: 7. Germline CDR1 and CDR2: LNHNV and YYDKDF (reference sequence). The length of the CDR3 is 15 residues. CDR3 loop: CATSRDPTGWNEQYF. The DNA of the CDR3 is TGTGCCACCAGCAGAGATCCGACAGGGTGGAACGAGCAGTACTTC.

The CDR3 loop is CASSLGADSSYNSPLHF. CDR3 in DNA: TGTGCCAGCAGCTTAGGGGCAGACAGCTCCTATAATTCACCCCTCCACTTT. V usage is TRBV7-9 and J usage is TRBJ1-6; D is perhaps TRBD1 (5 bases). The CDR3 totals 17 residues. Between the trimmed V and J ends, which lost 1 base and 0 bases, there was a span of 10 bases. Germline V gene sequence: CDR1 SEHNR, CDR2 FQNEAQ (reference sequence).

The rearrangement uses TRBV29-1 and TRBJ2-2; TRBD2 might be the D (6 bases). Germline loops: CDR1 SQVTM, CDR2 ANQGSEA. Trimming left V 6 bases short and J 2 bases short, with 10 bases between. The CDR3 extends over 13 amino acids. CDR3 nucleotides: TGCAGCGTAAGGCGGGGAAACACCGGGGAGCTGTTTTTT. This gives the protein CSVRRGNTGELFF.